Listed below are T cell receptor beta chains from one sample, sequenced in a study of vaccination and CD4 T cells after COVID-19. Their recognized antigens are unknown. One entry per CDR3 protein results from TCRdb running MiXCR on the PCR reads. Of about 20,000 distinct CDR3 sequences detected, 50% to 60% appear once; the ten largest clones hold 8% to 10%. The source material was CD4+ T cells from blood, cultured in vitro. The receptors stem from a human donor who had recovered from COVID-19. Each CDR3 is given with its conserved first and last residue. D genes are given only for firm matches. Expanded clones are given a class, and other clones once, few, many or no size at all.

v_call	d_call	clone_size	j_call	cdr3_nt	cdr3_aa
TRBV20-1	TRBD1	few	TRBJ2-3	TGCAGTGCAGGACAGGGGGATATAGATACGCAGTATTTT	CSAGQGDIDTQYF
TRBV28	.	.	TRBJ2-3	TGTGCCAGCAGTTTGAGGGGCAGCAGCACAGATACGCAGTATTTT	CASSLRGSSTDTQYF
TRBV5-8	.	.	TRBJ1-5	TGTGCCAGCAGCTTGACGGGTCAGCCCCAGCATTTT	CASSLTGQPQHF
TRBV19	.	medium-sized	TRBJ1-1	TGTGCCAGTAGTATTTCTCGGGACACTGAAGCTTTCTTT	CASSISRDTEAFF
TRBV6-5	.	.	TRBJ2-2	TGTGCCAGCAGTTACCGAGGGTTGACAGGGAACACCGGGGAGCTGTTTTTT	CASSYRGLTGNTGELFF
TRBV5-1	.	few	TRBJ1-3	TGCGCCAGCAGCTTGAGAAACGGGGACGGAAACACCATATATTTT	CASSLRNGDGNTIYF
TRBV4-1	TRBD2	.	TRBJ2-7	TGCGCCAGCAGCCTAGCGGGGGGCGACGAGCAGTACTTC	CASSLAGGDEQYF
TRBV2	.	.	TRBJ1-4	TGTGCCAGCAGTGTCGTAGGTCTTCATAATGAAAAACTGTTTTTT	CASSVVGLHNEKLFF
TRBV12-3/TRBV12-4	TRBD2	.	TRBJ2-2	TGTGCCAGCAGTTTAGGGAGCGGGAGGGCCGGGGAGCTGTTTTTT	CASSLGSGRAGELFF
TRBV11-3	TRBD2	large	TRBJ2-5	TGTGCCAGCAGCCAAAGAGCACTAGCGGTCCAAGAGACCCAGTACTTC	CASSQRALAVQETQYF
TRBV5-4	.	.	TRBJ1-2	TGTGCCAGCAGCTTGGATAGGGATAGGAACTATGGCTACACCTTC	CASSLDRDRNYGYTF
TRBV27	.	.	TRBJ2-6	TGTGCCAGCAGTTTAATGGGCTCTGGGGCCAACGTCCTGACTTTC	CASSLMGSGANVLTF
TRBV7-9	.	few	TRBJ2-3	TGTGCCAGCAGCTTATCCCTGGGGACAACTAGCACAGATACGCAGTATTTT	CASSLSLGTTSTDTQYF
TRBV30	.	few	TRBJ1-2	TGTGCCTGGAGTGTTTTCTATGGCTACACCTTC	CAWSVFYGYTF
TRBV6-1	.	.	TRBJ1-1	TGTGCCAGCAGTGAGCGGACGGGCGGGAGGACTGAAGCTTTCTTT	CASSERTGGRTEAFF
TRBV7-9	TRBD1	.	TRBJ1-5	TGTGCCAGCAGCTTCGACAGGGTCGATCAGCCCCAGCATTTT	CASSFDRVDQPQHF
TRBV27	TRBD1	.	TRBJ1-2	TGTGCCAGCAGTCGGGACAGGGGGTATGGCTACACCTTC	CASSRDRGYGYTF
TRBV6-2/TRBV6-3	TRBD1	.	TRBJ1-2	TGTGCCAGCAAAGGACAGGGGGCCTATGGCTACACCTTC	CASKGQGAYGYTF